Shown below are 30 T cell receptor beta chains from a single sample sequenced in a study of graft-versus-host responses after intestinal transplantation. Data came from immunoSEQ multiplex PCR; TCRdb stores just in-frame clones and leaves some out. The repertoire holds 85,000 to 100,000 clones, with about nine tenths as singletons. Which antigens these TCRs recognize remains unknown. Source: unstimulated CD4+ T cells sorted from spleen or lymph node cells, taken before intestinal transplant. Source of these receptors: a human donor who received an intestinal transplant.

CDR3 residues: CASSLDSSPINYGYTF. DNA for the CDR3: TGTGCCAGCAGTTTAGACAGTTCCCCTATTAACTATGGCTACACCTTC. The chain uses TRBV27 and TRBJ1-2, with D possibly matching TRBD1 (5 bases). The CDR3 has 16 residues. CDR1 MNHEY and CDR2 SMNVEV come from the germline V gene (reference sequence). V was trimmed by 2 bases and J by 1 base, leaving 14 bases between them.

The chain links TRBV7-9 to TRBJ2-4; no clear D. Germline V gene lookup returns CDR1 SEHNR and CDR2 FQNEAQ (reference sequence). V was clipped by 5 bases and J by 4 bases, with 9 bases between them. The length of the CDR3 is 13 residues. The CDR3 DNA is TGTGCCAGCAGCCGCGGAGAGAAAAACATTCAGTACTTC. It specifies CASSRGEKNIQYF. The full variable domain, completed using reference TRBV7-9 and TRBJ2-4, is DTGVSQNPRHKITKRGQNVTFRCDPISEHNRLYWYRQTLGQGPEFLTYFQNEAQLEKSRLLSDRFSAERPKGSFSTLEIQRTEQGDSAMYLCASSRGEKNIQYFGAGTRLSVL.

The CDR3 loop reads CASSPTGTGGRGYTF. In nucleotides, the CDR3 is TGTGCCAGCAGCCCAACCGGGACAGGGGGAAGAGGCTACACCTTC. The chain has TRBV7-2 and TRBJ1-2, with 11 bases aligning to TRBD1. The CDR3 spans 15 residues. After removal of 5 bases from V and 8 bases from J, the junction contained 10 bases not matched to a gene. The germline V gene encodes CDR1 SGHTA and CDR2 FQGNSA.

The chain uses TRBV6-6 and TRBJ2-1; TRBD1 might be the D (5 bases). Trimming left V 4 bases short and J 3 bases short, with 13 bases between. The CDR3 is 15 residues long. Germline-derived CDR1 and CDR2 are MNHNY and SVGAGI (reference sequence). CDR3 in amino acids: CASSSWGQSYNEQFF. As DNA, the CDR3 is TGTGCCAGCAGTTCGTGGGGCCAAAGCTACAATGAGCAGTTCTTC.

The chain is built from TRBV4-1 and TRBJ2-2; D is ambiguous. The V gene's germline CDR1 is MGHRA and CDR2 YSYEKL. Deletions cut 1 base from V and 1 base from J, with 4 bases between. The CDR3 spans 14 residues. CDR3 DNA sequence: TGCGCCAGCAGCCAAGGAGAGAACACCGGGGAGCTGTTTTTT. It yields the protein CASSQGENTGELFF.

The V gene is TRBV9, the J gene TRBJ2-3; TRBD2 matches at 9 bases. From germline, CDR1 is SGDLS and CDR2 YYNGEE. The CDR3 runs 15 residues. The V gene end was trimmed by 2 bases and the J gene end by 0 bases; junction bases not matched to a gene: 1. The CDR3 DNA reads as TGTGCCAGCAGCGTGACTAGCGGAAGCACAGATACGCAGTATTTT. As protein: CASSVTSGSTDTQYF. Together with reference TRBV9 and TRBJ2-3, the CDR3 gives the full variable domain: DSGVTQTPKHLITATGQRVTLRCSPRSGDLSVYWYQQSLDQGLQFLIQYYNGEERAKGNILERFSAQQFPDLHSELNLSSLELGDSALYFCASSVTSGSTDTQYFGPGTRLTVL.

The J gene is TRBJ1-1, the V gene TRBV5-4; 8 bases fit TRBD1. The CDR3 covers 16 residues. Germline CDR1 reads SGHNT; CDR2 reads YYREEE (reference sequence). The trim removed 3 bases at V and 5 bases at J, leaving 12 bases unmatched. This CDR3 reads CASSSRDRPSITEAFF. The CDR3 bases are TGTGCCAGCAGCTCGAGGGACAGGCCGTCAATAACTGAAGCTTTCTTT.

The rearrangement uses TRBV9 and TRBJ2-1; the D gene is possibly TRBD2 (6 bases). CDR3 length: 15 amino acids. Trimming cost V 2 bases and J 0 bases, with 9 bases left between them. The germline V gene has CDR1 SGDLS and CDR2 YYNGEE. The CDR3 nucleotides are TGTGCCAGCAGCGTTAGCGGAAGCTCCTACAATGAGCAGTTCTTC. It specifies CASSVSGSSYNEQFF.

The V and J genes are TRBV2 and TRBJ2-1; 13 bases fit TRBD2. Germline V CDR1 and CDR2: SNHLY, FYNNEI. J was trimmed by 4 bases and V by 6 bases; bases with no gene match: 6. This CDR3 is 16 amino acids long. The CDR3 coding sequence is TGTGCCAGCAGCCTCGGGACTAGCGGGATGTACAATGAGCAGTTCTTC. This translates into CASSLGTSGMYNEQFF. The full variable domain, its missing parts supplied by reference TRBV2 and TRBJ2-1, is EPEVTQTPSHQVTQMGQEVILRCVPISNHLYFYWYRQILGQKVEFLVSFYNNEISEKSEIFDDQFSVERPDGSNFTLKIRSTKLEDSAMYFCASSLGTSGMYNEQFFGPGTRLTVL.

The V call is TRBV2, the J call TRBJ2-7, with TRBD2 identical over 8 bases. This CDR3 region has 15 residues. J was trimmed by 2 bases and V by 3 bases; bases with no gene match: 6. From germline, CDR1 is SNHLY and CDR2 FYNNEI. The CDR3 protein is CASSEVSGVTYEQYF. In DNA, the CDR3 is TGTGCCAGCAGTGAGGTTAGCGGGGTAACCTACGAGCAGTACTTC.

This clone was picked up one time. The chain couples TRBV10-1 to TRBJ2-3; D may be TRBD2 (5 bases). CDR3 length: 12 amino acids. Looked up from germline, CDR1 is WNHNN and CDR2 is SYGVQD (reference sequence). Trimming took off 6 bases at V and 6 bases at J, with 10 bases between the two ends. The CDR3 region has the DNA TGCGCCAGCAGCAAGCGGTTTGATACGCAGTATTTT. This gives the protein CASSKRFDTQYF.

This clone was counted between two and nine times. V and J are TRBV6-5 and TRBJ1-2; 9 bases are a match to TRBD1. Germline lookup yields CDR1 MNHEY and CDR2 SVGAGI. J gave up 2 bases and V 6 bases, and 7 bases lay outside the gene matches. This CDR3 is built from 15 residues. In DNA, the CDR3 is TGTGCCAGCAGCCTTGGACAGGGGAGGAACTATGGCTACACCTTC. Residues: CASSLGQGRNYGYTF.

The CDR3 protein is CASRPTGNSGNTIYF. CDR3 DNA sequence: TGTGCCAGCAGACCAACAGGGAACTCTGGAAACACCATATATTTT. The chain carries TRBV6-5 and TRBJ1-3; D is possibly TRBD1 (6 bases). Germline V CDR1 and CDR2: MNHEY, SVGAGI. Trimming shortened V by 6 bases and J by 0 bases, and 12 bases separated the two germline ends. The CDR3 covers 15 residues.

The gene calls are TRBV5-4 and TRBJ2-1; possible D gene TRBD2, 6 bases. Germline CDR1 is SGHNT and CDR2 is YYREEE (reference sequence). V lost 5 bases and J lost 9, with 15 bases in between. The CDR3 contains 13 residues. CDR3 sequence (DNA): TGTGCCAGCAGAGGAGGGCTCAGCGGTGAGCAGTTCTTC. Protein: CASRGGLSGEQFF.

The chain joins TRBV27 to TRBJ2-1; 16 bases fit TRBD2. V dropped 8 bases and J dropped 0; count of bases not matched to a gene: 4. The CDR3 length is 17 residues. CDR1 is MNHEY and CDR2 is SMNVEV in the germline V gene (reference sequence). The DNA for the CDR3 is TGTGCCAGCTACGGGACTAGCGGGGGGGACTCCTACAATGAGCAGTTCTTC. It is translated as CASYGTSGGDSYNEQFF.

V usage is TRBV7-9 and J usage is TRBJ2-5; D uncertain. In germline, CDR1 is SEHNR, CDR2 FQNEAQ (reference sequence). CDR3 length: 13 residues. Trimming took off 2 bases at V and 2 bases at J, with 6 bases between the two ends. In DNA form, the CDR3 reads TGTGCCAGCAGCTTATCTGTACAAGAGACCCAGTACTTC. It codes for CASSLSVQETQYF.

The chain has TRBV10-3 and TRBJ1-3, with D tentatively TRBD1 (5 bases). CDR3 size: 13 residues. The V end was cut by 10 bases, the J end by 1 base, with 11 bases between. CDR1 ENHRY and CDR2 SYGVKD come from the germline V gene. For the CDR3, the DNA is TGTGCCACCGCGGGGGGTTCTGGAAACACCATATATTTT. It specifies CATAGGSGNTIYF.

This chain links TRBV5-7 with TRBJ2-7; 11 nucleotides match TRBD1. TRBV5-7 is marked as an open reading frame, function uncertain. The CDR3 totals 15 residues. V was clipped by 4 bases and J by 3 bases; unmatched bases: 6. The CDR3 DNA is TGTGCCAGCAGCCCCCCGGGACAGGGGGTCTACGAGCAGTACTTC. Protein sequence: CASSPPGQGVYEQYF.

This clone has just a few counts. This rearrangement joins TRBV29-1 to TRBJ2-7; the D gene is possibly TRBD2 (6 bases). The V gene lost 6 bases and the J gene lost 1 base, with 10 bases spanning the gap. CDR1 and CDR2 from the germline V gene are SQVTM and ANQGSEA. The CDR3 runs to 12 residues. The CDR3 reads CSVSGRSYEQYF. In DNA, the CDR3 is TGCAGCGTATCAGGGAGGTCCTACGAGCAGTACTTC.

The rearrangement links TRBV10-3 to TRBJ2-2; 7 bases fit TRBD1. CDR3 length equals 15 residues. Per germline, CDR1 ENHRY and CDR2 SYGVKD. V gave up 3 bases and J gave up 0 bases; unmatched junction bases: 1. The CDR3 reads CAISDGQANTGELFF. The CDR3 DNA reads as TGTGCCATCAGTGACGGACAGGCGAACACCGGGGAGCTGTTTTTT.

This chain links TRBV10-3 with TRBJ2-3; 8 positions agree with TRBD2. V trimming: 11 bases; J trimming: 0 bases; junction bases outside the gene matches: 4. Per the germline V gene, CDR1 is ENHRY and CDR2 is SYGVKD. The CDR3 covers 13 residues. This CDR3 reads CALLAESTDTQYF. DNA for the CDR3: TGTGCCTTACTAGCGGAGAGCACAGATACGCAGTATTTT.

V gene TRBV4-2 combines with J gene TRBJ1-1, with TRBD1 as a possible D gene (5 bases). V was cut by 0 bases and J by 5 bases, with 13 bases left in between. The V gene's germline CDR1 is LGHNA and CDR2 YNFKEQ. The CDR3 runs to 15 residues. The CDR3 reads CASSQDWDGGTEAFF. As DNA, the CDR3 is TGTGCCAGCAGCCAAGATTGGGACGGGGGGACTGAAGCTTTCTTT.

The chain joins TRBV28 to TRBJ2-3, with TRBD2 as a possible D gene (6 bases). Germline values: CDR1 MDHEN, CDR2 SYDVKM. With 6 bases removed from V and 4 bases from J, the gap between germline ends came to 17 bases. CDR3 length: 15 amino acids. CDR3 residues: CASRTFGGDADTQYF. For the CDR3, the DNA is TGTGCCAGCAGAACATTTGGCGGGGACGCAGATACGCAGTATTTT. Based on the CDR3 plus reference TRBV28 and TRBJ2-3, the full variable domain is DVKVTQSSRYLVKRTGEKVFLECVQDMDHENMFWYRQDPGLGLRLIYFSYDVKMKEKGDIPEGYSVSREKKERFSLILESASTNQTSMYLCASRTFGGDADTQYFGPGTRLTVL.

CDR3 DNA sequence: TGTGCCATCCTAGACAGGGGCGGGGGCACAGATACGCAGTATTTT. Translated: CAILDRGGGTDTQYF. The V call is TRBV7-9, the J call TRBJ2-3; the match to TRBD1 covers 8 bases. The germline gives CDR1 SEHNR, CDR2 FQNEAQ (reference sequence). The CDR3 has 15 residues. V lost 10 bases, J lost 1 base, and 10 bases stayed unmatched. Full variable domain (remainder filled in from reference TRBV7-9 and TRBJ2-3): DTGVSQNPRHKITKRGQNVTFRCDPISEHNRLYWYRQTLGQGPEFLTYFQNEAQLEKSRLLSDRFSAERPKGSFSTLEIQRTEQGDSAMYLCAILDRGGGTDTQYFGPGTRLTVL.

The chain employs TRBV7-2 and TRBJ2-1; 8 bases fit TRBD2. Germline V gene lookup returns CDR1 SGHTA and CDR2 FQGNSA. The CDR3 totals 17 residues. The V gene end was trimmed by 5 bases and the J gene end by 7 bases; junction bases not matched to a gene: 16. The CDR3 DNA sequence: TGTGCCAGCAGCAAACCCGCCGGGACTAGGTACGATAATGAGCAGTTCTTC. Amino acids: CASSKPAGTRYDNEQFF.

The V gene is TRBV6-1, the J gene TRBJ1-1, with D possibly being TRBD1 (6 bases). Germline CDR1 and CDR2: MNHNS and SASEGT. This CDR3 spans 13 amino acids. Trimming took 10 bases from V and 1 from J, leaving 13 bases between them. The chain's CDR3 is CATRGGANTEAFF. In nucleotides, the CDR3 is TGTGCCACCAGGGGTGGGGCGAACACTGAAGCTTTCTTT.

Concerning this clone itself: At one end the junction does not follow the germline gene, possibly because of a read error. V gene TRBV2 combines with J gene TRBJ1-2, with D uncertain. Per the germline V gene, CDR1 is SNHLY and CDR2 is FYNNEI. The length of the CDR3 is 13 residues. The CDR3 is CASREAQAYGYTF. The CDR3, as DNA: TGTGCCAGCAGGGAAGCCCAGGCCTATGGCTACACCTTC.

The CDR3 bases are TGTGCCAGCAGCCGCCGTACAGGGGGAGTCCACGAGCAGTACTTC. Protein: CASSRRTGGVHEQYF. The V gene is TRBV5-6, the J gene TRBJ2-7; 8 bases are shared with TRBD1. The J segment lost 5 bases and the V segment lost 4 bases, leaving 11 bases of the junction unmatched. The CDR3 totals 15 residues. The germline CDR1 and CDR2 sequences are SGHDT and YYEEEE. The entire variable domain, with the rest obtained from reference TRBV5-6 and TRBJ2-7, is as follows: DAGVTQSPTHLIKTRGQQVTLRCSPKSGHDTVSWYQQALGQGPQFIFQYYEEEERQRGNFPDRFSGHQFPNYSSELNVNALLLGDSALYLCASSRRTGGVHEQYFGPGTRLTVT.

The chain combines TRBV6-6 with TRBJ2-7; D gene ambiguous. With 9 bases removed from V and 5 bases from J, the gap between germline ends came to 17 bases. Per germline, CDR1 MNHNY and CDR2 SVGAGI (reference sequence). CDR3 length: 13 residues. The CDR3 protein is CASTRPGHDEQYF. CDR3 bases: TGTGCCAGTACCAGACCGGGTCACGACGAGCAGTACTTC.

V and J are TRBV7-3 and TRBJ2-5, with D perhaps matching TRBD2 (7 bases). The germline V and J ends were trimmed by 3 bases and 1 base, with 12 bases remaining between them. CDR3 size: 15 residues. CDR1 is SGHTA and CDR2 is FQGTGA in the germline V gene. CDR3 loop: CASSLGGARQETQYF. As DNA, the CDR3 is TGTGCCAGCAGCTTGGGGGGGGCACGCCAAGAGACCCAGTACTTC.